What follows are 9 T cell receptor beta chains derived from one specimen sequenced in a study of human T cells and chemical hapten exposure. Time point described: patch test 2, 6 weeks after DPC sensitization. Sample treatment: therapeutic diphenylcyclopropenone sensitization with weekly scalp DPC. TCRdb fed the RACE reads into MiXCR, producing one record per CDR3 protein. This table holds about 140,000 distinct CDR3 sequences, roughly 12% found once. Sequencing used whole blood, obtained in connection with sensitization to the hapten diphenylcyclopropenone (DPC). Every receptor here comes from a woman aged 45-60 years with alopecia areata. Some clones in this sample may be carry-over from other donors' samples.

This clonotype was observed a handful of times. The chain links TRBV5-6 to TRBJ1-4; tentatively, D is TRBD1 (6 bases). The V end was cut by 3 bases, the J end by 8 bases, with 17 bases between. The CDR3 has 15 residues. Germline V lookup: CDR1 SGHDT, CDR2 YYEEEE. CDR3 nucleotides: TGTGCCAGCAGCTCCTACCCACAGGGAGGGGAAAAACTGTTTTTT. Translated, it gives CASSSYPQGGEKLFF.

The V call is TRBV12-3 or TRBV12-4, the J call TRBJ1-1; D call uncertain. The length of the CDR3 is 13 residues. V was pared by 2 bases and J by 2 bases, with 6 bases between. In DNA, the CDR3 is TGTGCCAGCAGTTTAATGGAAAACACTGAAGCTTTCTTT. It is translated as CASSLMENTEAFF.

This clonotype was counted only a few times. The chain uses TRBV20-1 and TRBJ2-3; 7 bases are a match to TRBD1. The CDR3 has 14 amino acids. CDR1 and CDR2 (germline): DFQATT, SNEGSKA (reference sequence). Germline trimming cut 1 base from V and 7 bases from J; bases unmatched to any gene: 8. Here the CDR3 reads CSARVVTGANTQYF. The CDR3 DNA reads TGCAGTGCTAGAGTTGTAACAGGGGCGAATACGCAGTATTTT.

This clonotype has more than one count but fewer than ten. The chain is built from TRBV12-3 or TRBV12-4 and TRBJ2-7; 7 bases are shared with TRBD1. After removal of 0 bases from V and 4 bases from J, the junction contained 3 bases not matched to a gene. The CDR3 totals 14 residues. The CDR3 bases are TGTGCCAGCAGTTTAGCCGACAGGGAATACGAGCAGTACTTC. Translation gives CASSLADREYEQYF.

This clonotype was seen more than once but under ten times. This chain joins TRBV7-3 and TRBJ2-3; 11 bases line up with TRBD1. CDR1 is SGHTA and CDR2 is FQGTGA in the germline V gene. The CDR3 spans 15 residues. V lost 5 bases to trimming and J lost 4 bases; unmatched junction nucleotides: 5. CDR3 loop: CASSRTGGRADTQYF. The CDR3 region has the DNA TGTGCCAGCAGCCGGACAGGGGGCCGGGCAGATACGCAGTATTTT.

This clonotype came up many times. This sequence joins TRBV2 and TRBJ1-1, with 11 bases fitting TRBD1. Germline loops: CDR1 SNHLY, CDR2 FYNNEI. This CDR3 is built from 15 residues. V gave up 10 bases and J gave up 0 bases; unmatched junction bases: 7. The CDR3 here is CATEPGQGVNTEAFF. The CDR3 DNA reads as TGTGCCACAGAGCCGGGACAGGGGGTGAACACTGAAGCTTTCTTT.

The V gene is TRBV20-1, the J gene TRBJ2-3; D unclear. CDR1 is DFQATT and CDR2 is SNEGSKA in the germline V gene (reference sequence). V was trimmed by 0 bases and J by 1 base, leaving 8 bases between them. The CDR3 consists of 14 residues. The DNA for the CDR3 is TGCAGTGCTAGAGATTGGCAGGGCACAGATACGCAGTATTTT. It codes for CSARDWQGTDTQYF.

This clonotype was picked up a small number of times. J is TRBJ2-3 and V is TRBV20-1; 7 bases align to TRBD1. The J segment lost 3 bases and the V segment lost 4 bases, leaving 7 bases of the junction unmatched. The CDR3 is 14 amino acids. Germline CDR1 DFQATT, CDR2 SNEGSKA (reference sequence). CDR3 sequence: CSAIDREITDTQYF. The DNA of the CDR3 is TGCAGTGCTATCGACAGGGAGATAACAGATACGCAGTATTTT.

The sample holds a few counts of this clonotype. The genes are TRBV5-1 and TRBJ2-7; 8 bases fit TRBD1. CDR3 size: 15 residues. From germline, CDR1 is SGHRS and CDR2 YFSETQ. The V and J ends lost 3 bases and 3 bases, in that order; junction bases with no gene match: 8. DNA of the CDR3: TGCGCCAGCAGCTCCGGGACAGGCATCCTCTACGAGCAGTACTTC. It encodes CASSSGTGILYEQYF. Together with reference TRBV5-1 and TRBJ2-7, the CDR3 gives the full variable domain: KAGVTQTPRYLIKTRGQQVTLSCSPISGHRSVSWYQQTPGQGLQFLFEYFSETQRNKGNFPGRFSGRQFSNSRSEMNVSTLELGDSALYLCASSSGTGILYEQYFGPGTRLTVT.